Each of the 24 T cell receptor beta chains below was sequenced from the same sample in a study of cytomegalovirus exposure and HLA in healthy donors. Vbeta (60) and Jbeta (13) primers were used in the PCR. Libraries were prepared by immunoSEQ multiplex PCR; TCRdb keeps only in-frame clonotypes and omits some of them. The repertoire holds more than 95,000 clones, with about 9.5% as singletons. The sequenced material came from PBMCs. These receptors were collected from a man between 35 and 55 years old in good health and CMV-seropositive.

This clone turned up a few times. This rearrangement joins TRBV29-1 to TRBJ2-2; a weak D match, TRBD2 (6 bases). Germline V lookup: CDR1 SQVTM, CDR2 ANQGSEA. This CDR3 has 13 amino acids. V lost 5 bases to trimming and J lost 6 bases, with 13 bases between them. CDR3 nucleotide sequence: TGCAGCGTTTGGAGGGGCAGCTCCGGGGAGCTGTTTTTT. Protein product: CSVWRGSSGELFF.

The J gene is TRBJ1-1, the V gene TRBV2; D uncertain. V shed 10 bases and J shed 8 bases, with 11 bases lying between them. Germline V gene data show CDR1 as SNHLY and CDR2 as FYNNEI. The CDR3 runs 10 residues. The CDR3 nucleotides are TGTGCCATTCGATGGAGGGAAGCTTTCTTT. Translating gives CAIRWREAFF.

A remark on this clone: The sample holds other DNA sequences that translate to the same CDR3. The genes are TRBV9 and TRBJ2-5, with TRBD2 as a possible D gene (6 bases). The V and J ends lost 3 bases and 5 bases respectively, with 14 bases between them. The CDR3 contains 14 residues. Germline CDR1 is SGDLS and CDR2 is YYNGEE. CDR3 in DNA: TGTGCCAGCAGCGGCGGAGGGCCGGGGGAGACCCAGTACTTC. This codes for CASSGGGPGETQYF.

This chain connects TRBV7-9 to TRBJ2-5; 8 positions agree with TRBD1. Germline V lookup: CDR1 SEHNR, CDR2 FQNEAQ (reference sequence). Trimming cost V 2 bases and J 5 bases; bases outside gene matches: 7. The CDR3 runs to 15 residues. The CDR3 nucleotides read TGTGCCAGCAGCTTATTTCAGGGGGCGAGGGAGACCCAGTACTTC. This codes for CASSLFQGARETQYF.

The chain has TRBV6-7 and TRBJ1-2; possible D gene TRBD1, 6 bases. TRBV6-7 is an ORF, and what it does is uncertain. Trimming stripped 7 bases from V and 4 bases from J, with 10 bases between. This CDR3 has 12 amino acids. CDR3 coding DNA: TGTGCCAGCATCACAGGGTTCTATGGCTACACCTTC. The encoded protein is CASITGFYGYTF.

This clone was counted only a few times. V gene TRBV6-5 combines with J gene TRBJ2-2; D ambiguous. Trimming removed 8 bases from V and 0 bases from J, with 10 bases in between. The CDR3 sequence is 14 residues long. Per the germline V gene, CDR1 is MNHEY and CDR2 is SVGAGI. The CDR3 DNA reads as TGTGCCAGCGGAAGGAGCGCGAACACCGGGGAGCTGTTTTTT. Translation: CASGRSANTGELFF.

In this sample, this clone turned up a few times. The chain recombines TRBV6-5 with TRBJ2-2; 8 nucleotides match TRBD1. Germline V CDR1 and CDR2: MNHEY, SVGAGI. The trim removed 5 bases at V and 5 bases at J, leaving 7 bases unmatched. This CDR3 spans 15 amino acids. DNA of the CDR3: TGTGCCAGCAGTAACGTCAGGGGGCGGACCGGGGAGCTGTTTTTT. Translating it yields CASSNVRGRTGELFF.

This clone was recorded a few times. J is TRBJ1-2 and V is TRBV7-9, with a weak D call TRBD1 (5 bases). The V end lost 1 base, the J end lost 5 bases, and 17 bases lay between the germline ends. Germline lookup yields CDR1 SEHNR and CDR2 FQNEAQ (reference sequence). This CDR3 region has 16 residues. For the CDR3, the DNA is TGTGCCAGCAGCTTAGATTCGGCAGGGCTTATTTATGGCTACACCTTC. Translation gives CASSLDSAGLIYGYTF.

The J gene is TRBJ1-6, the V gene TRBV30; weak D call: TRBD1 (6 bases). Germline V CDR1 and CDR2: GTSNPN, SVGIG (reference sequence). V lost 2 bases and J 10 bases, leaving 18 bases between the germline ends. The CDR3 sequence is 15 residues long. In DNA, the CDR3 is TGTGCCTGGAGTCTCGGCGGCACAGGGAACTCACCCCTCCACTTT. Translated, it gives CAWSLGGTGNSPLHF. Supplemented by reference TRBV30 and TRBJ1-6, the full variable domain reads SQTIHQWPATLVQPVGSPLSLECTVEGTSNPNLYWYRQAAGRGLQLLFYSVGIGQISSEVPQNLSASRPQDRQFILSSKKLLLSDSGFYLCAWSLGGTGNSPLHFGNGTRLTVT.

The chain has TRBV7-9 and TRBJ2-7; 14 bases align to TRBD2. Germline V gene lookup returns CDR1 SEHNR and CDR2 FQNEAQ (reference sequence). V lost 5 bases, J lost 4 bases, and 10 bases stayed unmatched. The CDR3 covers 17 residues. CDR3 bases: TGTGCCAGCAGCCCTTCCGGGACTAGCGGGAGTACGTACGAGCAGTACTTC. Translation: CASSPSGTSGSTYEQYF.

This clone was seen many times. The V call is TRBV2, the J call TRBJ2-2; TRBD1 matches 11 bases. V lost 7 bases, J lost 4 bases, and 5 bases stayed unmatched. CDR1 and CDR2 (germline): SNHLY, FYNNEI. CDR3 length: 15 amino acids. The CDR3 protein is CASIPGQGGTGELFF. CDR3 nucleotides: TGTGCCAGCATTCCGGGACAGGGGGGCACCGGGGAGCTGTTTTTT. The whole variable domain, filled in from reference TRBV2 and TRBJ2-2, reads EPEVTQTPSHQVTQMGQEVILRCVPISNHLYFYWYRQILGQKVEFLVSFYNNEISEKSEIFDDQFSVERPDGSNFTLKIRSTKLEDSAMYFCASIPGQGGTGELFFGEGSRLTVL.

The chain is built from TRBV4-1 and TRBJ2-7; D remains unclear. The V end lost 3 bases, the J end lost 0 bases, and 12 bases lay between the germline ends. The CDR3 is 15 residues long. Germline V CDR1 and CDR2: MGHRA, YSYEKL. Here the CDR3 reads CASSQLSAASYEQYF. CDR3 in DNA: TGCGCCAGCAGCCAGCTTTCGGCGGCCTCCTACGAGCAGTACTTC.

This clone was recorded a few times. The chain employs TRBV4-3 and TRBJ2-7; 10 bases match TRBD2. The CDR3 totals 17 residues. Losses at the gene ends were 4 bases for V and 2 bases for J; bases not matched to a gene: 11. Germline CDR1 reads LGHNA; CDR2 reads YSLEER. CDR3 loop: CASSPQSAGGTPYEQYF. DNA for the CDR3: TGCGCCAGCAGCCCCCAATCAGCGGGAGGGACCCCCTACGAGCAGTACTTC.

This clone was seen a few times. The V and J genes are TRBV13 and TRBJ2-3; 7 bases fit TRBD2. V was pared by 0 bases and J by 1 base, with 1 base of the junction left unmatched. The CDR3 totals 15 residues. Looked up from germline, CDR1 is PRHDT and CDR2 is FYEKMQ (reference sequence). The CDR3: CASSLGAGGTDTQYF. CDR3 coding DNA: TGTGCCAGCAGCTTAGGGGCGGGAGGCACAGATACGCAGTATTTT.

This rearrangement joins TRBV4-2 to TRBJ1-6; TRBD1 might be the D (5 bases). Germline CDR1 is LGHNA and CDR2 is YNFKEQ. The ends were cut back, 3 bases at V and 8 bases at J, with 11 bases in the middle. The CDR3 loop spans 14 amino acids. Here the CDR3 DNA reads TGTGCCAGCAGCCAGGGAACCAGGGATTCACCCCTCCACTTT. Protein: CASSQGTRDSPLHF.

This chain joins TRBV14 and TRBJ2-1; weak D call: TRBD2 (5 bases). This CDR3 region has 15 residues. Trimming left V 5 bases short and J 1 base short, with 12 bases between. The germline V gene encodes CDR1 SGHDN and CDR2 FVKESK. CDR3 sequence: CASSYPSGSYNEQFF. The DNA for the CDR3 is TGTGCCAGCAGCTATCCCTCGGGGTCCTACAATGAGCAGTTCTTC.

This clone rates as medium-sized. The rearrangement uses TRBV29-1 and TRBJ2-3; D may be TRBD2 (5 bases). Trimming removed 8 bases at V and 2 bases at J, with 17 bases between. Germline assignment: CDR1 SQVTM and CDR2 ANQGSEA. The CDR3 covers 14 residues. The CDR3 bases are TGCAGCTCTGCGGCTGCGGGTCTCACAGATACGCAGTATTTT. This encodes CSSAAAGLTDTQYF.

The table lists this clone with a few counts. The CDR3 region is CSVGAGVAEKLFF. CDR3 DNA: TGCAGCGTTGGGGCAGGGGTGGCGGAAAAACTGTTTTTT. The J gene is TRBJ1-4, the V gene TRBV29-1; D may be TRBD1 (6 bases). Germline values: CDR1 SQVTM, CDR2 ANQGSEA. Trimming removed 4 bases at V and 8 bases at J, with 14 bases between. The CDR3 length is 13 residues.

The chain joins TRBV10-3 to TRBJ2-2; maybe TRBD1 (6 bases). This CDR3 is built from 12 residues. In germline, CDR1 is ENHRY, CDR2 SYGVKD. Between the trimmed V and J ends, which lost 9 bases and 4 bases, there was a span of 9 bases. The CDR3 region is CAIEGGTGELFF. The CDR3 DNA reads TGTGCCATTGAAGGGGGCACCGGGGAGCTGTTTTTT.

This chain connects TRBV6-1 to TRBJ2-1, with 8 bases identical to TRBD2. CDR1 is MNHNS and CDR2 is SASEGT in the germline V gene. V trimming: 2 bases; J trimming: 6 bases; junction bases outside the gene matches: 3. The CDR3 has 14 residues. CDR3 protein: CASSESGLVNEQFF. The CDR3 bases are TGTGCCAGCAGTGAATCGGGACTAGTCAATGAGCAGTTCTTC.

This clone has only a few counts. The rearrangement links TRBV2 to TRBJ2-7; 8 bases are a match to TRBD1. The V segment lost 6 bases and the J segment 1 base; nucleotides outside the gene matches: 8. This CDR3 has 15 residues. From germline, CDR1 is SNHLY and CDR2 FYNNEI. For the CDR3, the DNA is TGTGCCAGCAGCCTGGGACAGGATCTTTCCTACGAGCAGTACTTC. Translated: CASSLGQDLSYEQYF.

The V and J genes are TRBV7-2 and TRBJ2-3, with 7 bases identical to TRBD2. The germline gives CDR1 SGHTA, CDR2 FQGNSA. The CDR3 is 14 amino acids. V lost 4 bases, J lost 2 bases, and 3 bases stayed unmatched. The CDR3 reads CASSSGLSTDTQYF. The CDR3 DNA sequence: TGTGCCAGCAGCTCGGGACTATCCACAGATACGCAGTATTTT.

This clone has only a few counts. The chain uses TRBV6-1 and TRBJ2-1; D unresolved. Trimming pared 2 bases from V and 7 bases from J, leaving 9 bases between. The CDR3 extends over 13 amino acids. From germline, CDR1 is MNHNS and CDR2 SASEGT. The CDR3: CASSEQLSNEQFF. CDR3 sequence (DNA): TGTGCCAGCAGTGAACAACTATCGAATGAGCAGTTCTTC.

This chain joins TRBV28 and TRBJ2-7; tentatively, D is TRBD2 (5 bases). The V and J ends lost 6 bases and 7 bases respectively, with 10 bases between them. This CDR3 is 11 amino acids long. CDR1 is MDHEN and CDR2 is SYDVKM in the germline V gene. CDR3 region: CASSRDREQYF. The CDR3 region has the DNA TGTGCCAGCAGCCGGGATCGGGAGCAGTACTTC.